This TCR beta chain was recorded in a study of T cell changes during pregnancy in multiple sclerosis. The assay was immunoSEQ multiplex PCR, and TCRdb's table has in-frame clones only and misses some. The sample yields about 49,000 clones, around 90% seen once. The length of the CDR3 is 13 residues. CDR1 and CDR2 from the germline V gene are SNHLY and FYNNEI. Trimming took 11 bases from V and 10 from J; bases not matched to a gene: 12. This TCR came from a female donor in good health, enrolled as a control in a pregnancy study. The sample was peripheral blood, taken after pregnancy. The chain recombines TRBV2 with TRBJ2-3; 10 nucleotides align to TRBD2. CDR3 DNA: TGTGCCCGGGCGGGACTAGCGCCCCTGTCGCAGTATTTT. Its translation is CARAGLAPLSQYF.